This T cell receptor beta chain was recovered during a study of shared clonotypes between healthy human individuals. Study background: Each donor had three CD4 naive, three CD4 memory, two CD8 naive and one CD8 memory plate. Study-wide findings and caveats: Larger richness was generally estimated for naive than memory subsets.

The count of this clone is one. The antigen is unknown. Positively selected for CCR7, the CD45RO-negative cells used as naive CD8 cells excluded terminally differentiated effector memory CD45RA+ cells. The study drew all its donors from Caucasian adults living in Nashville, Tennessee. CDR1 SGHVS and CDR2 FQNEAQ come from the germline V gene. This CDR3 comprises 17 residues. Deletions cut 1 base from V and 0 bases from J, with 12 bases between. Sequenced by immunoSEQ multiplex PCR; TCRdb stores in-frame clones only, minus some. The sample has around 2.1 million clones, approximately 94% seen once. Material: naive CD8+ T cells from PBMCs. The clonotype was recovered from a man younger than 30 in good health. Some clones in this sample may be carry-over from other donors' samples. This chain connects TRBV7-8 to TRBJ2-2; D might be TRBD2 (5 bases). The CDR3 DNA sequence: TGTGCCAGCAGCTTAGAACCGGGATTTGCGAACACCGGGGAGCTGTTTTTT. It translates to CASSLEPGFANTGELFF.